This T cell receptor (beta chain) was sequenced in a study of molecular identifiers for immune sequencing clone quantification. Details on this clonotype: Its specificity is unknown.

Each CDR3 protein gets one entry after TCRdb re-called the PCR reads with MiXCR. The sample has over 550,000 distinct CDR3 sequences, approximately 24% seen once. Findings and caveats of the study: Under 1% of molecules in naive cells, but over 97% of effector molecules, belonged to clones above 20 RNA copies.

CDR3 length equals 14 residues. Germline V CDR1 and CDR2: DFQATT, SNEGSKA (reference sequence). V lost 6 bases and J 3 bases, leaving 16 bases between the germline ends. The genes are TRBV20-1 and TRBJ2-3; D is undetermined. The TCR was taken from a human donor in good health. Some libraries in this study had Jurkat cell RNA spiked in. The sequenced material came from naive CD8+ T cells from blood, with Jurkat cell RNA spiked in. The subset was: FACS-sorted CD8+CD4-CCR7+CD45RA+ naive T cells. As DNA, the CDR3 is TGCAGTGCCCAACAACTTCCAAGTACAGATACGCAGTATTTT. Amino acids: CSAQQLPSTDTQYF.